This T cell receptor beta chain was profiled in a study of neoadjuvant anti-PD-1 for oral cavity cancer. General study findings and limits: PBMC Gini-index clonality exceeded responders' in non-responders post-nivolumab.

CDR1 and CDR2 (germline): LGHNA, YNFKEQ. With V trimmed by 0 bases and J by 3 bases, 2 bases remained unmatched. The CDR3 totals 15 residues. Points on this clone: Its matching antigen is unknown.

Sequenced by immunoSEQ multiplex PCR; TCRdb stores in-frame clones only, minus some. Of approximately 14,000 clones listed, roughly 70% are singletons. Stage II-IVA oral cavity squamous cell carcinoma was new and untreated by systemic or radiation therapy. This chain links TRBV4-2 with TRBJ1-1; TRBD1 matches 9 bases. The specimen comprised PBMCs, sampled before nivolumab (anti-PD-1) treatment. The sequence was collected from a person aged 35-79 years with oral cavity squamous cell carcinoma. CDR3 bases: TGTGCCAGCAGCCAAGACCGGGACAGGGACACTGAAGCTTTCTTT. This gives the protein CASSQDRDRDTEAFF.